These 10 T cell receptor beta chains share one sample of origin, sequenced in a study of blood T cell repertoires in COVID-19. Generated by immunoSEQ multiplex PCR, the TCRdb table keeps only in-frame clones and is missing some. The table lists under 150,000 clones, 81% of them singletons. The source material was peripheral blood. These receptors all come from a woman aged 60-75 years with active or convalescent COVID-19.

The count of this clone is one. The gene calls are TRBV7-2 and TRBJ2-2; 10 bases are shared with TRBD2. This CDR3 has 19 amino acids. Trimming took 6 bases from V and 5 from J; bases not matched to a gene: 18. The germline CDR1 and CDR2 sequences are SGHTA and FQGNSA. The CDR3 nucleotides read TGTGCCAGCAGGTCACTGCGTTTAGCGGGGGGCTATAGTACCGGGGAGCTGTTTTTT. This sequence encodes CASRSLRLAGGYSTGELFF.

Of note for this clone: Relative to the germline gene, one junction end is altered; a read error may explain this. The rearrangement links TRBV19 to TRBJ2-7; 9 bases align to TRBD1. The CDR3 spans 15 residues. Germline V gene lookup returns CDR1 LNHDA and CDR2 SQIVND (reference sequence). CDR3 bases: TGTGCCAGTAGCATAGCCGGGACAGGGCATCGAGAGCAGTACTTC. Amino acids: CASSIAGTGHREQYF.

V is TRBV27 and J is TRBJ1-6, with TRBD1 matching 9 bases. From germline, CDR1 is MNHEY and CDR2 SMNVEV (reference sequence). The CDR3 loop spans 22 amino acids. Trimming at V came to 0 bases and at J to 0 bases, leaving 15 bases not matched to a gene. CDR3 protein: CASSLSTILRDRESSYNSPLHF. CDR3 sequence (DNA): TGTGCCAGCAGTTTATCAACTATTCTCCGGGACAGGGAGAGCTCCTATAATTCACCCCTCCACTTT.

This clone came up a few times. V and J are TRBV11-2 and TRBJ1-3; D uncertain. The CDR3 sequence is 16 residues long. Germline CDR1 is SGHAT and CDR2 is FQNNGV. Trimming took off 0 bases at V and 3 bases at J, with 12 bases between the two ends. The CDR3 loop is CASSLDPPEYGNTIYF. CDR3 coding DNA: TGTGCCAGCAGCTTAGATCCCCCCGAGTATGGAAACACCATATATTTT.

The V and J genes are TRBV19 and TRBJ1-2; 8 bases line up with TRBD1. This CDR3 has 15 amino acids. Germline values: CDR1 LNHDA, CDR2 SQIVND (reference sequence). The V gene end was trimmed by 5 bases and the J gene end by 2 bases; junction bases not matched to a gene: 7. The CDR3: CASSVRQGTNYGYTF. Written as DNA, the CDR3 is TGTGCCAGTAGTGTCAGACAGGGGACCAACTATGGCTACACCTTC.

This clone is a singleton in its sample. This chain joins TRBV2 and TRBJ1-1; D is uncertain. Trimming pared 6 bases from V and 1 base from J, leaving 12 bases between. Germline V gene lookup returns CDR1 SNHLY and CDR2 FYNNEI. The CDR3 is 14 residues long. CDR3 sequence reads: CASSGGLGNTEAFF. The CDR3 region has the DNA TGTGCCAGCAGCGGAGGTTTGGGGAACACTGAAGCTTTCTTT. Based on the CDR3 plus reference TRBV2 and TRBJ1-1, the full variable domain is EPEVTQTPSHQVTQMGQEVILRCVPISNHLYFYWYRQILGQKVEFLVSFYNNEISEKSEIFDDQFSVERPDGSNFTLKIRSTKLEDSAMYFCASSGGLGNTEAFFGQGTRLTVV.

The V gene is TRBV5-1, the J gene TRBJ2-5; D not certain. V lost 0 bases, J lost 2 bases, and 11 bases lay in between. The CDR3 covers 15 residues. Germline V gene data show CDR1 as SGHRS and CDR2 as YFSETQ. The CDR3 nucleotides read TGCGCCAGCAGCTTGGCCGAGTCCGTACAAGAGACCCAGTACTTC. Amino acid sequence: CASSLAESVQETQYF.

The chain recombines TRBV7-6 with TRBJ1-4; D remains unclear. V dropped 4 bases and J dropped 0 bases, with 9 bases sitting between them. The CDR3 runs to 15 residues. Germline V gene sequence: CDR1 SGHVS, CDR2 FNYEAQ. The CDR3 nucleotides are TGTGCCAGCAGCTCTCTATACGCAACTAATGAAAAACTGTTTTTT. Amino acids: CASSSLYATNEKLFF. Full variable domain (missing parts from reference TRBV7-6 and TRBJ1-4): GAGVSQSPRYKVTKRGQDVALRCDPISGHVSLYWYRQALGQGPEFLTYFNYEAQQDKSGLPNDRFSAERPEGSISTLTIQRTEQRDSAMYRCASSSLYATNEKLFFGSGTQLSVL.

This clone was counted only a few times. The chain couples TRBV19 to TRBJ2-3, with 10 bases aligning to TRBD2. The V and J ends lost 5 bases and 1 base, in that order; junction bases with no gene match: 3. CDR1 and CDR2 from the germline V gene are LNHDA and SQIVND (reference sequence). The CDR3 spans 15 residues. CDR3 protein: CASSLTSGGTDTQYF. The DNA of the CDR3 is TGTGCCAGTAGTTTAACTAGCGGGGGCACAGATACGCAGTATTTT.

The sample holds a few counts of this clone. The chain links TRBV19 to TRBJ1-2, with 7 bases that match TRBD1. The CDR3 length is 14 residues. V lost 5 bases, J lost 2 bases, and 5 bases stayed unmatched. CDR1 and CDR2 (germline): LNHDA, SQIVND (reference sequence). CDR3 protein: CASSGQQGNYGYTF. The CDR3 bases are TGTGCCAGTAGTGGGCAACAGGGGAACTATGGCTACACCTTC. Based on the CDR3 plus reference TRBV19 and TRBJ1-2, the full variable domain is DGGITQSPKYLFRKEGQNVTLSCEQNLNHDAMYWYRQDPGQGLRLIYYSQIVNDFQKGDIAEGYSVSREKKESFPLTVTSAQKNPTAFYLCASSGQQGNYGYTFGSGTRLTVV.